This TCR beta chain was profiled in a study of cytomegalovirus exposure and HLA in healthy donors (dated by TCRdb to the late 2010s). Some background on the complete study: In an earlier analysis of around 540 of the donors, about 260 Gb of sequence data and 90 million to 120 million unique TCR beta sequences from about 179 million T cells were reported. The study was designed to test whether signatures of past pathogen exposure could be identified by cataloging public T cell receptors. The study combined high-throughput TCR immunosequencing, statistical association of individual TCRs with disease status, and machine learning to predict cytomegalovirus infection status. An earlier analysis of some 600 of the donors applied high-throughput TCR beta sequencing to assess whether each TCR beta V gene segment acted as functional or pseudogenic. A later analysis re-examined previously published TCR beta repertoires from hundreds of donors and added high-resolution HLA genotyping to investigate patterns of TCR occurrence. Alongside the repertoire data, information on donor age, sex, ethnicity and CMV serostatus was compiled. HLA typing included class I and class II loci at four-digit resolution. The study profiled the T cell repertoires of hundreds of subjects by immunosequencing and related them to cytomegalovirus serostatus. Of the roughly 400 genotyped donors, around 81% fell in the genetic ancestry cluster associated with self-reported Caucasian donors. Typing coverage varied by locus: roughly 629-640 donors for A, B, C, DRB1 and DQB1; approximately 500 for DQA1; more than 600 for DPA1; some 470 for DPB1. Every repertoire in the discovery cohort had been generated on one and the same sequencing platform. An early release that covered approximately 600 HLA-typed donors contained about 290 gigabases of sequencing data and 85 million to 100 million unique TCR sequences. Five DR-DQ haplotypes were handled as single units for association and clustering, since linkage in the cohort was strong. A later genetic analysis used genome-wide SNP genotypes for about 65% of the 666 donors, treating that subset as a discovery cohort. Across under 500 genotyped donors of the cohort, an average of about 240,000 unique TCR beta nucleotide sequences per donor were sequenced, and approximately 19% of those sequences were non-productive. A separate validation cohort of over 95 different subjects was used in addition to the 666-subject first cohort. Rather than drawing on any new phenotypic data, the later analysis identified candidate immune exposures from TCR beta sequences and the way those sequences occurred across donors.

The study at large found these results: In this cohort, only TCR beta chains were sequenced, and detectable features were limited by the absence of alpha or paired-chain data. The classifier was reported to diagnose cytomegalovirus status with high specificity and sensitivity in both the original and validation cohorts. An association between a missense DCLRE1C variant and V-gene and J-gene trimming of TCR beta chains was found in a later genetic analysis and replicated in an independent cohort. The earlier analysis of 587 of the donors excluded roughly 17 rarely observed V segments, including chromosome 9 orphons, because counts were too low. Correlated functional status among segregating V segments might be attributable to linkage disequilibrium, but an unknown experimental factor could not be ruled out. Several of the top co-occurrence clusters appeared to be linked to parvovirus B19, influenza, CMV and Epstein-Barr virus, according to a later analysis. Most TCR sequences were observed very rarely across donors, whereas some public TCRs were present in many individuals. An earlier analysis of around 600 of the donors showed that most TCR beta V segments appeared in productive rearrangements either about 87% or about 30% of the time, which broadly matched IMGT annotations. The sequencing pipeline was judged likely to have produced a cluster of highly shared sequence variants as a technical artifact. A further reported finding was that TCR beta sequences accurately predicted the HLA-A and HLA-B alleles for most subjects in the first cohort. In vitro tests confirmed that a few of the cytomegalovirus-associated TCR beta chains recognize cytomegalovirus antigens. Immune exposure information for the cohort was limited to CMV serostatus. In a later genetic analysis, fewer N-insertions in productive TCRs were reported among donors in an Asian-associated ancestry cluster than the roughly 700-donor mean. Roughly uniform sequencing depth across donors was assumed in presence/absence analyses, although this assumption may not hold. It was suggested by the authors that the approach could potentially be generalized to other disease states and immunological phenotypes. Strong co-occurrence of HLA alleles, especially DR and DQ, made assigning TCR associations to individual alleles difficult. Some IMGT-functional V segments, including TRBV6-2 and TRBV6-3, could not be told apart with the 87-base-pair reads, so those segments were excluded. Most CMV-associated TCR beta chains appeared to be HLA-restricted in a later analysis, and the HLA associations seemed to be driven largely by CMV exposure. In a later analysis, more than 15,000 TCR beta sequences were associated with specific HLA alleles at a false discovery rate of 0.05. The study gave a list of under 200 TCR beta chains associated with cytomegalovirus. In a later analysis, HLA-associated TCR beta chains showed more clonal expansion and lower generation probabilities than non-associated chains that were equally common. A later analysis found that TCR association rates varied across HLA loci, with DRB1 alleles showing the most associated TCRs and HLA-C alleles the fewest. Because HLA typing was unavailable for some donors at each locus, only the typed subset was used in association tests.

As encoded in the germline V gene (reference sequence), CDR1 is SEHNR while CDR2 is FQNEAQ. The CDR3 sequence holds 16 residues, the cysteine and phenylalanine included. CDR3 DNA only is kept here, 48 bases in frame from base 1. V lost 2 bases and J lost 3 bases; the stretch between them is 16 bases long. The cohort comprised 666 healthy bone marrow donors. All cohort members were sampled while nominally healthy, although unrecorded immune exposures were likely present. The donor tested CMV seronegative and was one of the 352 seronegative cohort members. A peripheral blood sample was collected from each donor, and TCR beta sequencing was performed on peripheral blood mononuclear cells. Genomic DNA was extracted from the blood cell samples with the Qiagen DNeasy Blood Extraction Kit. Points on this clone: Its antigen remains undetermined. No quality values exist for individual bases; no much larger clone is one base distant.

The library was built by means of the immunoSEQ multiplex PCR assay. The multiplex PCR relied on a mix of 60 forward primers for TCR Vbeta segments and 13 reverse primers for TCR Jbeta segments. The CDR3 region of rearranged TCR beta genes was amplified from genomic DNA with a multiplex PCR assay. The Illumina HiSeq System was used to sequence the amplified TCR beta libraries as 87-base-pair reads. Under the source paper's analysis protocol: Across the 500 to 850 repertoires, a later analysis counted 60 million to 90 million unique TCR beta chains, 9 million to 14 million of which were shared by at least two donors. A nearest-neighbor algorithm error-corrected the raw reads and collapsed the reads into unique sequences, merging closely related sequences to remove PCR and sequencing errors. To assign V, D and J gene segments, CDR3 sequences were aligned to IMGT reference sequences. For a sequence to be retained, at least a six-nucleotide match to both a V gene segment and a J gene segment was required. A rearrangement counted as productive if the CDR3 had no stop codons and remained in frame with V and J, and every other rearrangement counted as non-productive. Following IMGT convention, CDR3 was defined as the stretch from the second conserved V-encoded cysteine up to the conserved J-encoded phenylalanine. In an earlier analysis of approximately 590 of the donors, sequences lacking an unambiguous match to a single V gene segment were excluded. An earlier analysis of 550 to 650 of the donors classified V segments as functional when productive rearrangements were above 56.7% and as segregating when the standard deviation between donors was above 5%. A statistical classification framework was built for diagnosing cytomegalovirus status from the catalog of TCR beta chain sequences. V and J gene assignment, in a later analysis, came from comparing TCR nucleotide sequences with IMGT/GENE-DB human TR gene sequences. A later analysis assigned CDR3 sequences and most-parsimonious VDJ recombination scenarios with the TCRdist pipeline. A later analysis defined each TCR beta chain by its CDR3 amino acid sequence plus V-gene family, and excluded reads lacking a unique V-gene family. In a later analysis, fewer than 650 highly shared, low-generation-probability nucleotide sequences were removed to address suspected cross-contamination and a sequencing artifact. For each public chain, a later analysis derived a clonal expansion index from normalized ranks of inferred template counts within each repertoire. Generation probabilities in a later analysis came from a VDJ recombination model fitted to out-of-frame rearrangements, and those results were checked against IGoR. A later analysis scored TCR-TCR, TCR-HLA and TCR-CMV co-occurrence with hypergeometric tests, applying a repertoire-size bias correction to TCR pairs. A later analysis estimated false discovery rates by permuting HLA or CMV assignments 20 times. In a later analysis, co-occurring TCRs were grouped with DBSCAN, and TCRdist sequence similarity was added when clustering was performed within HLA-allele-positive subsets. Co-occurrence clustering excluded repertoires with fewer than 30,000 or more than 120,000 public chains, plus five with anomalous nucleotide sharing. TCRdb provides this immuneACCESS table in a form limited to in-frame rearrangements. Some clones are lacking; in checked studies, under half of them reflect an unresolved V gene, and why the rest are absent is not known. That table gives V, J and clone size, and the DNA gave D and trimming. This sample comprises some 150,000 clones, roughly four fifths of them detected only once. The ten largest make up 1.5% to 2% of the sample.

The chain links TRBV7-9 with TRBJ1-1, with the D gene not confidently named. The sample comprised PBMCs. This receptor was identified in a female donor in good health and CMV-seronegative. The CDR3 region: CASSLLGIRRDTEAFF. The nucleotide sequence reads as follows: TGTGCCAGCAGCTTATTGGGGATTCGGAGGGACACTGAAGCTTTCTTT.